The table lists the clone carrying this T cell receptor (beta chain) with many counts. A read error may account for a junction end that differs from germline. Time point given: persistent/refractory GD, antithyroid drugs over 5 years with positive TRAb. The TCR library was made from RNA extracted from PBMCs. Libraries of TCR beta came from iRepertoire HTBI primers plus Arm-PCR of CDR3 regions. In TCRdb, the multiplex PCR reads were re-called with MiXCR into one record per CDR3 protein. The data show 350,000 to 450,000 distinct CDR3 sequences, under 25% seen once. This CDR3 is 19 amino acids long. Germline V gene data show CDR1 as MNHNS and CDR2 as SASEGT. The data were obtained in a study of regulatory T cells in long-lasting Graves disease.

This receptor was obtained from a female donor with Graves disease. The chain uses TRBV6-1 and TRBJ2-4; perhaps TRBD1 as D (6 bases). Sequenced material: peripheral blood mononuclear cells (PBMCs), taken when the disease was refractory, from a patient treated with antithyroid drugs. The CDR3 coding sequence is TGTGCCATCAGTGAGGGCAGGGGCTTCGAGAATCAAGGCAAAAACATTCAGTACTTC. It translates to CAISEGRGFENQGKNIQYF.